This T cell receptor beta chain was obtained from a study of CD8 T cells in Susac syndrome. Random hexamers were used to reverse transcribe roughly 0.45 to 1 ug of RNA. TCR beta CDR3 was amplified by immunoSEQ covering 54 Vbeta and 13 Jbeta. TCRdb re-called the immunoSEQ multiplex PCR reads with MiXCR, one entry per CDR3 protein. Of 150,000 to 200,000 distinct CDR3 sequences in the sample, over 75% were seen once. Germline CDR1 is LGHDT and CDR2 is YNNKEL (reference sequence). The V end lost 0 bases, the J end lost 8 bases, and 16 bases lay between the germline ends. The CDR3 runs 15 residues. Study findings and constraints: Individuals included in the TCR sequencing and HLA analysis were acknowledged by the study to be relatively few in number.

This clonotype was detected once. Its antigen is unknown. The TCR was taken from a human donor with Susac syndrome. The chain combines TRBV3-1 with TRBJ1-2; D is ambiguous. Source material: CD4+ T cells from PBMCs. CDR3 loop: CASSQEGGAPSGYTF. In DNA, the CDR3 is TGTGCCAGCAGCCAAGAGGGTGGAGCCCCGTCGGGCTACACCTTC.